These 22 T cell receptor beta chains were sequenced from one sample in a study of blood T cell repertoires in COVID-19. The method was immunoSEQ multiplex PCR; TCRdb's version includes in-frame clones alone and lacks a portion of them. The top ten clones hold more than 6% of a sample with about 320,000 clones, 70% to 90% of them seen once. The sample taken for sequencing was peripheral blood. These receptors all come from a human donor in a cohort sampled during active COVID-19.

This rearrangement joins TRBV19 to TRBJ1-4, with D possibly TRBD1 on 5 matching bases. This CDR3 is 13 amino acids long. The germline V gene has CDR1 LNHDA and CDR2 SQIVND (reference sequence). V dropped 3 bases and J dropped 13 bases, with 15 bases sitting between them. The CDR3 DNA sequence: TGTGCCAGTAGTATCCCAGGGACGGGGGGACTGTTTTTT. The encoded protein is CASSIPGTGGLFF.

The chain couples TRBV3-1 (or the pseudogene TRBV3-2) to TRBJ2-3; 7 bases are shared with TRBD2. The CDR3 is made up of 16 amino acids. J lost 5 bases, V lost 4 bases, and 12 bases had no gene match. CDR1 is LGHDT and CDR2 is YNNKEL in the germline V gene (reference sequence). This CDR3 reads CASSLDRDRGEDTQYF. For the CDR3, the DNA is TGTGCCAGCAGCCTTGACCGGGACCGGGGGGAAGATACGCAGTATTTT.

V gene TRBV5-1 combines with J gene TRBJ1-1; D gene uncertain. Germline V CDR1 and CDR2: SGHRS, YFSETQ. V shed 0 bases and J shed 1 base, with 10 bases lying between them. This CDR3 is built from 15 residues. CDR3 in amino acids: CASSLVPGKNTEAFF. The CDR3 DNA sequence: TGCGCCAGCAGCTTGGTTCCAGGCAAGAACACTGAAGCTTTCTTT.

The V gene is TRBV7-9, the J gene TRBJ1-1; D unresolved. V was shortened by 5 bases and J by 4 bases, with 17 bases between the two germline ends. The CDR3 runs to 15 residues. In germline, CDR1 is SEHNR, CDR2 FQNEAQ (reference sequence). The CDR3, as DNA: TGTGCCAGCAGCCCCCGCGGTGGAGTAGGCACTGAAGCTTTCTTT. It codes for CASSPRGGVGTEAFF.

The V call is TRBV30, the J call TRBJ1-4; TRBD1 matches 7 bases. This CDR3 spans 15 amino acids. V lost 0 bases, J lost 4 bases, and 5 bases stayed unmatched. Germline V CDR1 and CDR2: GTSNPN, SVGIG (reference sequence). As DNA, the CDR3 is TGTGCCTGGAGTGTAGGACAGGCCATTAATGAAAAACTGTTTTTT. Translation gives CAWSVGQAINEKLFF. Variable domain in full (rest from reference TRBV30 and TRBJ1-4): SQTIHQWPATLVQPVGSPLSLECTVEGTSNPNLYWYRQAAGRGLQLLFYSVGIGQISSEVPQNLSASRPQDRQFILSSKKLLLSDSGFYLCAWSVGQAINEKLFFGSGTQLSVL.

The rearrangement uses TRBV27 and TRBJ2-7; D not resolved. From germline, CDR1 is MNHEY and CDR2 SMNVEV (reference sequence). V shed 1 base and J shed 0 bases, with 13 bases lying between them. The CDR3 covers 16 residues. This CDR3 reads CASSLFPPGGSYEQYF. The CDR3 bases are TGTGCCAGCAGTTTATTTCCCCCGGGTGGCTCCTACGAGCAGTACTTC.

This chain connects TRBV5-1 to TRBJ2-5, with TRBD1 matching over 7 bases. Germline CDR1 SGHRS, CDR2 YFSETQ. The CDR3 loop spans 15 amino acids. The V gene end was trimmed by 2 bases and the J gene end by 2 bases; junction bases not matched to a gene: 6. CDR3 sequence: CASSLRLGQQETQYF. In DNA form, the CDR3 reads TGCGCCAGCAGCTTACGCTTGGGACAGCAAGAGACCCAGTACTTC.

J is TRBJ1-2 and V is TRBV18; 7 nucleotides align to TRBD1. J gave up 0 bases and V 2 bases, and 3 bases lay outside the gene matches. The CDR3 totals 15 residues. The germline V gene has CDR1 KGHSH and CDR2 LQKENI. The CDR3 protein is CASSPGTDANYGYTF. The CDR3 nucleotides are TGTGCCAGCTCACCAGGGACAGACGCTAACTATGGCTACACCTTC.

V and J are TRBV27 and TRBJ2-7, with 10 nucleotides matching TRBD2. Germline lookup yields CDR1 MNHEY and CDR2 SMNVEV (reference sequence). Losses at the gene ends were 5 bases for V and 2 bases for J; bases not matched to a gene: 6. The CDR3 is made up of 15 amino acids. The DNA for the CDR3 is TGTGCCAGCAGTCCGGGACTAGCGAGCGCCTACGAGCAGTACTTC. Translation: CASSPGLASAYEQYF.

The chain couples TRBV3-1 (or the pseudogene TRBV3-2) to TRBJ1-1; D perhaps matches TRBD1 (5 bases). V was shortened by 4 bases and J by 3 bases, with 9 bases between the two germline ends. CDR1 and CDR2 (germline): LGHDT, YNNKEL (reference sequence). The CDR3 totals 13 residues. This CDR3 reads CASSPVGDTEAFF. CDR3 nucleotides: TGTGCCAGCAGCCCGGTAGGGGACACTGAAGCTTTCTTT.

There are a few counts of this clone. V usage is TRBV12-3 or TRBV12-4 and J usage is TRBJ1-5; no firm D call. V was trimmed by 0 bases and J by 6 bases, leaving 6 bases between them. This CDR3 comprises 13 residues. This chain's CDR3 is CASSLATGQPQHF. CDR3 DNA sequence: TGTGCCAGCAGTTTAGCTACGGGTCAGCCCCAGCATTTT.

This chain joins TRBV30 and TRBJ2-3; TRBD2 aligns across 12 bases. The CDR3 runs 17 residues. V trimming: 2 bases; J trimming: 4 bases; junction bases outside the gene matches: 10. Germline values: CDR1 GTSNPN, CDR2 SVGIG (reference sequence). CDR3 DNA sequence: TGTGCCTGGAGTAACACCCCACTAGCGGGGGGCCCAGATACGCAGTATTTT. Translated, it gives CAWSNTPLAGGPDTQYF.

The chain couples TRBV5-5 to TRBJ1-4, with TRBD1 matching over 9 bases. Germline V CDR1 and CDR2: SGHKS, YYEKEE (reference sequence). V lost 4 bases to trimming and J lost 3 bases; unmatched junction nucleotides: 4. The CDR3 extends over 15 amino acids. CDR3 amino acids: CASSMRQGANEKLFF. For the CDR3, the DNA is TGTGCCAGCAGCATGCGACAGGGGGCTAATGAAAAACTGTTTTTT.

The rearrangement uses TRBV29-1 and TRBJ2-7, with a possible D match to TRBD1 (5 bases). The CDR3 runs 14 residues. The germline gives CDR1 SQVTM, CDR2 ANQGSEA. V lost 0 bases to trimming and J lost 4 bases, with 13 bases between them. The CDR3 DNA sequence: TGCAGCGTTGAAGACCCCAGGGTTCCGTACGAGCAGTACTTC. Translating gives CSVEDPRVPYEQYF.

V and J are TRBV6-5 and TRBJ1-1; possibly TRBD1 for D (6 bases). CDR3 size: 14 residues. Germline assignment: CDR1 MNHEY and CDR2 SVGAGI. The V end was cut by 6 bases, the J end by 4 bases, with 15 bases between. The CDR3 coding sequence is TGTGCCAGCAGCTACAGGGTGGAGGGCACTGAAGCTTTCTTT. Its protein is CASSYRVEGTEAFF.

The chain has TRBV6-1 and TRBJ1-2; TRBD1 matches 10 bases. This CDR3 region has 16 residues. The trim removed 4 bases at V and 8 bases at J, leaving 13 bases unmatched. Germline loops: CDR1 MNHNS, CDR2 SASEGT. The CDR3 DNA reads as TGTGCCAGCAGTGGACGCCCCGGGACAGGGGAGGGAGGCTACACCTTC. Translated: CASSGRPGTGEGGYTF.

This clone was counted a few times. The chain combines TRBV4-2 with TRBJ1-2; possible D gene TRBD1, 6 bases. CDR3 size: 13 residues. The germline V gene has CDR1 LGHNA and CDR2 YNFKEQ. The germline V and J ends were trimmed by 3 bases and 7 bases, with 12 bases remaining between them. The CDR3: CASSQNRVGGYTF. CDR3 DNA: TGTGCCAGCAGCCAGAACAGGGTGGGTGGCTACACCTTC.

The CDR3 loop is CASSPRVNPQSLSANTIYF. CDR3 bases: TGTGCCAGCTCACCACGAGTAAACCCACAGTCCCTATCAGCCAACACCATATATTTT. V and J are TRBV18 and TRBJ1-3; D is uncertain. Germline values: CDR1 KGHSH, CDR2 LQKENI. Trimming took off 1 base at V and 7 bases at J, with 26 bases between the two ends. The CDR3 runs to 19 residues.

This clone was detected once. V is TRBV5-1 and J is TRBJ2-2; D is uncertain. The CDR3 runs to 12 residues. V lost 2 bases to trimming and J lost 7 bases, with 6 bases between them. The germline V gene has CDR1 SGHRS and CDR2 YFSETQ. The CDR3 protein is CASSFSGGELFF. CDR3 sequence (DNA): TGCGCCAGCAGCTTCTCGGGCGGGGAGCTGTTTTTT.

J is TRBJ2-1 and V is TRBV7-9; 8 bases are shared with TRBD2. This CDR3 contains 15 residues. Germline V gene lookup returns CDR1 SEHNR and CDR2 FQNEAQ (reference sequence). Germline trimming cut 1 base from V and 5 bases from J; bases unmatched to any gene: 4. The CDR3 DNA sequence: TGTGCCAGCAGCTTAGGGAGCGGGGGAAACAATGAGCAGTTCTTC. It encodes CASSLGSGGNNEQFF.

The rearrangement joins TRBV9 to TRBJ2-2; tentatively, D is TRBD1 (6 bases). CDR3 size: 16 residues. Germline V CDR1 and CDR2: SGDLS, YYNGEE. V dropped 1 base and J dropped 7 bases, with 17 bases sitting between them. CDR3 nucleotides: TGTGCCAGCAGCGTATTGGGACAACTAGACGGCGGGGAGCTGTTTTTT. The encoded protein is CASSVLGQLDGGELFF.

The V call is TRBV12-3 or TRBV12-4, the J call TRBJ2-7; D remains ambiguous. The CDR3 sequence is 11 residues long. V gave up 6 bases and J gave up 3 bases, with 6 bases separating them. In DNA form, the CDR3 reads TGTGCCAGCAGCTATCACTACGAGCAGTACTTC. Translated, it gives CASSYHYEQYF.